This T cell receptor beta chain was captured by sequencing in a study of T-cell memory formation after mild COVID-19. This CDR3 has 11 amino acids. The V gene lost 0 bases and the J gene lost 2 bases, with 2 bases spanning the gap. Germline V gene data show CDR1 as SQVTM and CDR2 as ANQGSEA. TCRdb re-derived calls from the 5' RACE reads in MiXCR, one entry per CDR3 protein. The sample contains 350,000 to 550,000 distinct CDR3 sequences, roughly 17% of which appear only once. Overall study results and limits: Day 15 to 85 contracting clones showed balanced CD4/CD8; later expanders leaned CD4+. The pre-infection memory compartment contained some responding clones, suggesting cross-reactive memory joined. Nothing showed for sure that second-wave clones peaking on day 37 were SARS-CoV-2 specific. Contracting clones localized mainly to CM and EM when CD4+ and mainly to EMRA when CD8+.

This clonotype was observed a handful of times. Its antigen remains unknown. The sequencing input was PBMCs or a T cell subset sorted from them (not recorded which). The chain uses TRBV29-1 and TRBJ2-7, with unresolved D. The sequence was collected from a man aged 18 to 29 who had mild COVID-19 (a few samples of this study predate the infection). Cell type and time point are not known. The CDR3 loop reads CSVEDPYEQYF. In DNA, the CDR3 is TGCAGCGTTGAAGACCCCTACGAGCAGTACTTC.